This T cell receptor (beta chain) was captured by sequencing in a study of T cell repertoires in cytomegalovirus infection. Study information: Recently identified HLA-C-restricted CMV epitopes and well-studied HLA-B-restricted CMV epitopes were used by the study.

This clonotype was detected many times. Its antigen is not identified. CDR3 length: 14 residues. After removal of 8 bases from V and 7 bases from J, the junction contained 9 bases not matched to a gene. Germline CDR1 is SGHTA and CDR2 is FQGNSA. TCRdb reanalysed the reads using MiXCR and keeps one entry per CDR3 protein. This sample yields around 300,000 distinct CDR3 sequences, of which 25% are seen a single time; more than 10% belongs to the top ten. The sequencing used cultured PBMCs, collected from culture after CMV antigen stimulation. This TCR was recovered from a human donor in good health (CMV status not recorded). Some clones in this sample may be carry-over from other donors' samples. The chain uses TRBV7-2 and TRBJ2-1; 9 bases line up with TRBD2. CDR3 region: CASAEGAGGNEQFF. In nucleotides, the CDR3 is TGTGCCAGCGCCGAGGGTGCGGGAGGGAATGAGCAGTTCTTC.